The TCR beta chain under discussion was sequenced for a study of blood T cell repertoires in COVID-19. Donors were grouped by their self-reported clinical history. Assay: immunoSEQ multiplex PCR; the TCRdb copy retains only in-frame clones and omits some. The sample records about 200,000 clones, roughly 88% being singletons. This CDR3 has 14 residues. The germline CDR1 and CDR2 sequences are MNHNY and SVGAGI (reference sequence). The V gene lost 6 bases and the J gene lost 1 base, with 9 bases spanning the gap. The sequence was obtained from a man aged 35 to 55 with acute COVID-19. The sequenced sample consisted of PBMCs or T cells enriched from blood (not recorded which). The rearrangement uses TRBV6-6 and TRBJ2-2, with a possible D match to TRBD1 (5 bases). The CDR3 protein is CASSLDRNTGELFF. CDR3 DNA sequence: TGTGCCAGCAGCCTTGACAGGAACACCGGGGAGCTGTTTTTT.